The present TCR beta chain was sequenced within a study of Graves' ophthalmopathy and Graves' hyperthyroidism. Amplified material comprised TCR beta CDR3 regions derived from RNA transcripts. A first-round RT-PCR used HTBI primers, followed by a second-round multiplex PCR. TCRdb re-derived calls from the multiplex PCR reads in MiXCR, one entry per CDR3 protein. The data show some 380,000 distinct CDR3 sequences, about 16% seen once. Study-wide findings and caveats: Also, most clonotypes expanded in the thyroid above 0.001 frequency appeared in blood.

On this clonotype: The target antigen is unknown.

The CDR3 contains 14 residues. Deletions cut 1 base from V and 6 bases from J, with 12 bases between. CDR1 and CDR2 (germline): LGHDT, YNNKEL (reference sequence). The sequenced sample was peripheral blood. This clonotype originated in a woman aged 18 to 35 with stable Graves' hyperthyroidism. The rearrangement uses TRBV3-1 and TRBJ1-2; TRBD1 is a possible D gene (5 bases). CDR3 bases: TGTGCCAGCAGCCAAGTCCCAGGGAGCCATGGCTACACCTTC. It codes for CASSQVPGSHGYTF.